A few counts support the clone carrying this T cell receptor beta chain. Its antigen remains unknown. The sample belongs to a study of cytomegalovirus exposure and HLA in healthy donors. As for the study in general: One earlier analysis, a look at about 179 million T cells, found around 110 million unique TCR beta sequences.

Findings of the study overall: In a later analysis, TCR beta V- and J-gene trimming showed a link to a missense DCLRE1C variant. Further analysis, carried out later, found HLA-associated TCR beta chains more clonally expanded than equally common other chains. Donors were assumed by presence/absence analyses to have roughly uniform sequencing depth.

Researchers ran the PCR with 60 Vbeta and 13 Jbeta primers. Assay: immunoSEQ multiplex PCR; the TCRdb copy retains only in-frame clones and omits some. The sample includes roughly 120,000 clones, roughly two thirds seen only once; the top ten take 1.6%. Material for sequencing was PBMCs. The clonotype comes from a man aged 30 to 45 in good health and CMV-seropositive.

CDR3 DNA: TGCGCCAGCAGCTTGGCTCAGGGGGCCTCTTTCTTT. It specifies CASSLAQGASFF. V gene TRBV5-1 combines with J gene TRBJ1-1; the match to TRBD1 covers 8 bases. Germline CDR1 reads SGHRS; CDR2 reads YFSETQ. The CDR3 is 12 residues long. V dropped 0 bases and J dropped 12; count of bases not matched to a gene: 4.